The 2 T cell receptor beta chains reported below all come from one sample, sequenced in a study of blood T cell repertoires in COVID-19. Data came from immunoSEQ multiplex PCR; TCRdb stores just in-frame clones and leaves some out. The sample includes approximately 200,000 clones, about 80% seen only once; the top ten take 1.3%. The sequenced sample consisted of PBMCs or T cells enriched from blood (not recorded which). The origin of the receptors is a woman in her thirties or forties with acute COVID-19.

The CDR3 DNA sequence: TGTGCCAGCAGCCAAGACGCTCAGGGGGCAGGTGAAAAACTGTTTTTT. It translates to CASSQDAQGAGEKLFF. V and J are TRBV4-2 and TRBJ1-4; TRBD1 matches at 8 bases. The trim removed 0 bases at V and 7 bases at J, leaving 7 bases unmatched. The CDR3 runs to 16 residues. Germline CDR1 is LGHNA and CDR2 is YNFKEQ.

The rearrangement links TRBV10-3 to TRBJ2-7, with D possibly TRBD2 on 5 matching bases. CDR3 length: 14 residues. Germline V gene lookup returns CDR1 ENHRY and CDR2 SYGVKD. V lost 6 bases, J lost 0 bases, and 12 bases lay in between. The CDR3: CAIRDLTGSYEQYF. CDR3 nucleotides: TGTGCCATCAGGGACTTGACTGGCTCCTACGAGCAGTACTTC.